This T cell receptor (beta chain) originates from a study of cytomegalovirus exposure and HLA in healthy donors. Study findings and constraints: In a later analysis, donors in an Asian-associated ancestry cluster reportedly had fewer N-insertions in productive TCRs than the cohort mean. A prior analysis recorded that most TCR beta V segments were productive about 87% or about 30% of the time. Later analysis revealed greater clonal expansion in HLA-associated TCR beta chains than in equally common others.

The study ran its PCR with 60 Vbeta and 13 Jbeta primers. Profiling relied on immunoSEQ multiplex PCR, and the TCRdb table lists in-frame clones only, not all of them. The repertoire table contains about 100,000 clones. The germline V gene has CDR1 SGHTA and CDR2 FQGNSA. The CDR3 spans 15 residues. Concerning this clone: Its antigen is currently unknown. At one boundary the junction diverges from the germline segment, which might be a read error. Other DNA sequences in this sample translate to the same CDR3.

This rearrangement joins TRBV7-2 to TRBJ1-6; D gene ambiguous. This TCR came from a girl aged 10 to 17 in good health and CMV-seropositive. Sequencing used PBMCs. The CDR3 here is CASSLPEQINSPLHF. CDR3 nucleotide sequence: TGTGCCAGCAGCCTACCGGAGCAGATTAATTCACCCCTACACTTT.